The rows below give T cell receptor beta chains drawn from one sample of a study of metastatic and nonmetastatic thyroid tumors. Through MiXCR, TCRdb re-clonotyped the PCR reads. This sample has 39,000 or so clones; approximately 44% occur once, and the top ten carry roughly 25%. The sequencing sample was made of tumor tissue. All receptors come from a male donor with papillary thyroid cancer or a benign thyroid nodule (not recorded which). Some clones in this sample may be carry-over from other donors' samples. The CDR3 runs from the conserved cysteine through the conserved F or W. D genes are given only for firm matches. Rows give clone size only sometimes, using once, few, many, or a class for an expanded clone.

v_call	clone_size	d_call	j_call	cdr3_nt	cdr3_aa
TRBV6-2/TRBV6-3	few	TRBD1	TRBJ1-1	TGTGCCAGCAGTCAGGGGGGGTCTGAAGCTTTCTTT	CASSQGGSEAFF
TRBV7-3	NA	TRBD2	TRBJ2-7	TGTGCCAGCAGCGCGAGGGGAGGGGACGAGCAGTACTTC	CASSARGGDEQYF
TRBV11-2	NA	TRBD1	TRBJ1-2	TGTGCCAGCATCCCAACAGGGGGATATGGCTACACCTTC	CASIPTGGYGYTF
TRBV9	NA	NA	TRBJ1-2	TGTGCCAGCAGCGACGGAAGGACGGCCCTAGGCTATGGCTACACCTTC	CASSDGRTALGYGYTF
TRBV3-1	few	NA	TRBJ2-7	TGTGCCAGCAGCCAAGATCGGGACTTCTCCTACGAGCAGTACTTC	CASSQDRDFSYEQYF
TRBV27	few	TRBD1	TRBJ2-7	TGTGCCAGCAGTTTCGTAGACAGGGGCAACGAGCAGTACTTC	CASSFVDRGNEQYF
TRBV6-1	few	NA	TRBJ2-2	TGTGCCAGCAGTGGACAGGCGGACACCGGGGAGCTGTTTTTT	CASSGQADTGELFF
TRBV28	few	TRBD1	TRBJ2-3	TGTGCCAGCATAAGAGGGACAGATGATACTCAGTATTTT	CASIRGTDDTQYF
TRBV6-1	few	TRBD1	TRBJ2-7	TGTGCCAGCAGTGTGGACAGGGGATACGAGCAGTACTTC	CASSVDRGYEQYF
TRBV3-1	NA	NA	TRBJ2-7	TGTGCCAGCAGCCAAGCATTGACAGAGACCTACGAGCAGTACTTC	CASSQALTETYEQYF
TRBV28	few	TRBD2	TRBJ2-5	TGTGCCAGCAGTTCCAGACTAGCGGGTTTACAAGAGACCCAGTACTTC	CASSSRLAGLQETQYF
TRBV11-2	NA	NA	TRBJ2-4	TGTGCCAGCAGCTTAGACGGGGCCACTCGGAACATTCAGTACTTC	CASSLDGATRNIQYF
TRBV20-1	few	TRBD1	TRBJ2-7	TGCAGTGCTAGAGATCTGACAGGGGGCTCCTACGAGCAGTACTTC	CSARDLTGGSYEQYF
TRBV12-3/TRBV12-4	medium-sized	TRBD2	TRBJ2-1	TGTGCCAGCAGTTGGACTAGCGATTACAATGAGCAGTTCTTC	CASSWTSDYNEQFF
TRBV19	NA	NA	TRBJ1-1	TGTGCCAGTAGCCCTATCGGAGGGCTCACTGAAGCTTTCTTT	CASSPIGGLTEAFF
TRBV6-1	NA	NA	TRBJ2-5	TGTGCCAGCAGTGAAGGGGGTGCGGGAGAGACCCAGTACTTC	CASSEGGAGETQYF
TRBV11-2	NA	TRBD2	TRBJ2-1	TGTGCCAGCAGCTCCGGACTAGCGGGGCGTCCGTTCTTC	CASSSGLAGRPFF
TRBV11-2	NA	NA	TRBJ2-7	TGTGCCAGCAGCTTGGGCCATCCCGGGGAGCAGTACTTC	CASSLGHPGEQYF
TRBV10-1	few	NA	TRBJ2-7	TGCGCCAGCAGTTTACCCTTTTTGGTCTTCGGGGGGCAAAGAGAGCAGTACTTC	CASSLPFLVFGGQREQYF
TRBV6-1	NA	NA	TRBJ1-1	TGTGCCAGCAGTGAAATGGTGGAGAAGGGTGAAGCTTTCTTT	CASSEMVEKGEAFF
TRBV7-3	NA	TRBD1	TRBJ1-2	TGTGCCAGCAGCTTAGGGACAGGGGGCTTTGGCTACACCTTC	CASSLGTGGFGYTF
TRBV6-1	NA	NA	TRBJ1-1	TGTGCCAGCGGCTCCGGGGGTACTGAAGCTTTCTTT	CASGSGGTEAFF
TRBV6-1	few	NA	TRBJ2-1	TGTGCCAGCAGGCCGGACAGTAGTTACTACAATGAGCAGTTCTTC	CASRPDSSYYNEQFF
TRBV3-1	NA	TRBD1	TRBJ1-2	TGTGCCAGCAGCCGACAGGGGGCGGACTATGGCTACACCTTC	CASSRQGADYGYTF
TRBV30	NA	NA	TRBJ2-5	TGTGCCTGGAACCTCCAAGAGACCCAGTACTTC	CAWNLQETQYF
TRBV3-1	NA	NA	TRBJ2-6	TGTGCCAGCAGCCAGGGTTCTGGGGCCAACGTCCTGACTTTC	CASSQGSGANVLTF
TRBV10-2	NA	TRBD2	TRBJ2-5	TGCGCCAGCAGTGTAGGAGCGGGAGCACAAGAGACCCAGTACTTC	CASSVGAGAQETQYF
TRBV5-3	NA	TRBD1	TRBJ2-5	TGTGCCAGAAGCACCGGGACAGGGTTCCAAGAGACCCAGTACTTC	CARSTGTGFQETQYF
TRBV12-3/TRBV12-4	few	TRBD2	TRBJ2-3	TGTGCCAGCAGTAAACTAACTAGGACTAGCGGGGGGGCAGATACGCAGTATTTT	CASSKLTRTSGGADTQYF
TRBV6-1	NA	NA	TRBJ1-3	TGTGCCAGCAGTGTCGACTCTGGAAACACCATATATTTT	CASSVDSGNTIYF
TRBV19	few	NA	TRBJ1-5	TGTGCCAGTAGTATCCCTACTCAGCCCCAGCATTTT	CASSIPTQPQHF
TRBV11-3	NA	NA	TRBJ1-6	TGTGCCAGCAGCCGGCTCGGACAGAATAATTCACCCCTCCACTTT	CASSRLGQNNSPLHF
TRBV20-1	NA	TRBD2	TRBJ2-7	TGCAGTGCTGGGGGACTAGCGGGAGTTTACGAGCAGTACTTC	CSAGGLAGVYEQYF
TRBV9	NA	NA	TRBJ2-2	TGTGCCAGCTCCTACCCTCCCTCACTGGGATCGAACACCGGGGAGCTGTTTTTT	CASSYPPSLGSNTGELFF
TRBV30	NA	TRBD2	TRBJ2-3	TGTGCCTGGACCCGAGGCGCTAGCGGGAGGTCAGATACGCAGTATTTT	CAWTRGASGRSDTQYF
TRBV30	NA	NA	TRBJ2-2	TGTGCCTGGAGTATAGTTTCGACCGGGGAGCTGTTTTTT	CAWSIVSTGELFF
TRBV6-2/TRBV6-3	few	NA	TRBJ2-7	TGTGCCAGCAGTTACACGGACAACTACGAGCAGTACTTC	CASSYTDNYEQYF
TRBV6-1	NA	NA	TRBJ2-3	TGTGCCAGCAGCCGGACGTTAGGAGGAACAGATACGCAGTATTTT	CASSRTLGGTDTQYF
TRBV6-2/TRBV6-3	NA	NA	TRBJ1-1	TGTGCCAGCAGTGCCCAGGACGGATACACTGAAGCTTTCTTT	CASSAQDGYTEAFF
TRBV20-1	NA	NA	TRBJ1-1	TGCAGTGCAAGAGATATGACAGGAGGAACTGAAGCTTTCTTT	CSARDMTGGTEAFF
TRBV11-2	few	TRBD1	TRBJ2-7	TGTGCCAGCTTACTCGACGGACAGGGGAATCTAGGCGAGCAGTACTTC	CASLLDGQGNLGEQYF
TRBV12-3/TRBV12-4	NA	NA	TRBJ1-5	TGTGCCAGCAGTTTAAGTGGGATTGTTACCCCATATAGCAATCAGCCCCAGCATTTT	CASSLSGIVTPYSNQPQHF
TRBV20-1	few	TRBD2	TRBJ2-3	TGCAGTGCTGGGACTAGCAGGACTAGCACAGATACGCAGTATTTT	CSAGTSRTSTDTQYF
TRBV30	NA	TRBD1	TRBJ2-7	TGTGCCTGGCGACCAACAGGGGAGCACGAGCAGTACTTC	CAWRPTGEHEQYF
TRBV4-1	NA	NA	TRBJ2-7	TGCGCCAGCAGCCTTTCTGGAAGCGGGACAGCGGGCGAGCAGTACTTC	CASSLSGSGTAGEQYF
TRBV5-1	few	TRBD1	TRBJ2-7	TGCGCCAGCAGCTTGTTGACAGGGGGCTACGAGCAGTACTTC	CASSLLTGGYEQYF
TRBV5-1	few	NA	TRBJ2-2	TGCGCCAGCAGCTTTTCTCTCGGGGCGAACACCGGGGAGCTGTTTTTT	CASSFSLGANTGELFF
TRBV5-1	NA	TRBD2	TRBJ2-3	TGCGCCAGCAGCTTGGGACTAGCGGGAGGTACAGATACGCAGTATTTT	CASSLGLAGGTDTQYF
TRBV6-1	NA	TRBD1	TRBJ2-7	TGTGCCAGCAGTGAAGCTGACGGGACAGTCTACGAGCAGTACTTC	CASSEADGTVYEQYF
TRBV9	NA	TRBD1	TRBJ2-5	TGTGCCAGCAGTCAGACAGGGACCATACAAGAGACCCAGTACTTC	CASSQTGTIQETQYF
TRBV3-1	few	TRBD1	TRBJ1-4	TGTGCCAGCAGCCATAGGACAGGGGGTGCTAATGAAAAACTGTTTTTT	CASSHRTGGANEKLFF
TRBV7-8	NA	TRBD2	TRBJ2-5	TGTGCCAGCAGGGTAGCGGGACAACCCGGGGAGACCCAGTACTTC	CASRVAGQPGETQYF
TRBV18	once	TRBD1	TRBJ2-7	TGTGCCAGCTCACGGACAGGGGCCCCCGAGCAGTACTTC	CASSRTGAPEQYF
TRBV4-3	NA	TRBD1	TRBJ2-3	TGCGCCAGCAGCCCAAGGACAGGGGGAGATACGCAGTATTTT	CASSPRTGGDTQYF